Listed below are T cell receptor beta chains from one sample, sequenced in a study of PD-1 blockade in classical Hodgkin lymphoma. TCRdb's copy holds only in-frame clones and misses some; the assay was immunoSEQ multiplex PCR. The sample yields about 41,000 clones, around 69% seen once. The material sequenced was peripheral blood mononuclear cells (PBMCs), taken before the fourth cycle of nivolumab. These receptors originate from a human donor with classical Hodgkin lymphoma. Each CDR3 is given with its conserved first and last residue. D genes are given only for firm matches. Clone size is not always given. Where it is, it says once, few, many or a class for expanded clones.

TRBJ2-3,-,TRBV9,-,CASSPFGADLTDTQYF,TGTGCCAGCAGCCCGTTCGGGGCGGATCTCACAGATACGCAGTATTTT
TRBJ2-1,-,TRBV5-6,-,CASSLQVSYNEQFF,TGTGCCAGCAGCTTGCAGGTTTCCTACAATGAGCAGTTCTTC
TRBJ2-5,-,TRBV7-2,TRBD1,CASSLVDRGGETQYF,TGTGCCAGCAGCTTAGTCGACAGGGGTGGGGAGACCCAGTACTTC
TRBJ1-5,-,TRBV6-5,TRBD1,CASSAGTGVQPQHF,TGTGCCAGCAGCGCCGGGACAGGGGTCCAGCCCCAGCATTTT
TRBJ2-7,-,TRBV16,TRBD1,CASSQGTGVSYEQYF,TGTGCCAGCAGCCAGGGGACAGGGGTGTCCTACGAGCAGTACTTC
TRBJ1-1,-,TRBV6-5,-,CASSNGNTEAFF,TGTGCCAGCAGCAACGGGAACACTGAAGCTTTCTTT
TRBJ1-5,-,TRBV19,-,CASSKRVGDGNQPQHF,TGTGCCAGTAGTAAAAGGGTAGGTGACGGCAATCAGCCCCAGCATTTT
TRBJ1-2,-,TRBV19,TRBD1,CASRTGGADYGYTF,TGTGCCAGTAGAACAGGGGGCGCGGACTATGGCTACACCTTC
TRBJ1-1,-,TRBV13,-,CASSLGLGNTEAFF,TGTGCCAGCAGCTTAGGGCTGGGGAACACTGAAGCTTTCTTT
TRBJ2-1,-,TRBV11-3,TRBD2,CASSLGGLAGEYNEQFF,TGTGCCAGCAGCTTAGGAGGGTTAGCGGGGGAGTACAATGAGCAGTTCTTC
TRBJ1-2,-,TRBV7-2,-,CASPPRGANLRDGYTF,TGTGCCAGCCCTCCTCGGGGGGCAAATCTAAGGGATGGCTACACCTTC
TRBJ2-5,-,TRBV25-1,-,CASSEIPPQETQYF,TGTGCCAGCAGTGAAATCCCCCCACAAGAGACCCAGTACTTC
TRBJ2-2,-,TRBV7-9,-,CASSRTDRGGTGELFF,TGTGCCAGCAGCCGTACAGATAGGGGTGGCACCGGGGAGCTGTTTTTT
TRBJ2-7,few,TRBV6-1,-,CASRVTQTYEQYF,TGTGCCAGCAGGGTTACGCAGACCTACGAGCAGTACTTC
TRBJ2-7,-,TRBV11-2,-,CASSAFRGSYEQYF,TGTGCCAGCAGCGCTTTCAGGGGCTCCTACGAGCAGTACTTC
TRBJ1-6,-,TRBV5-1,-,CASRGGQSYNSPLHF,TGCGCCAGCAGGGGGGGCCAGTCCTATAATTCACCCCTCCACTTT
TRBJ2-1,-,TRBV7-3,-,CASSPPDWSSYNEQFF,TGTGCCAGCAGCCCACCGGACTGGAGCTCCTACAATGAGCAGTTCTTC
TRBJ1-3,-,TRBV7-9,-,CASSLDQGGIGNTIYF,TGTGCCAGCAGCTTAGATCAGGGCGGGATTGGAAACACCATATATTTT
TRBJ2-3,-,TRBV5-1,TRBD2,CASSSGLAGGRDLDTQYF,TGCGCCAGCAGCTCCGGGCTAGCGGGGGGAAGAGATTTGGATACGCAGTATTTT
TRBJ2-1,-,TRBV6-5,TRBD2,CASSYTSGAYNEQFF,TGTGCCAGCAGTTACACTAGCGGGGCCTACAATGAGCAGTTCTTC
TRBJ2-7,-,TRBV18,-,CASSPGGSYEQYF,TGTGCCAGCTCACCAGGGGGCTCCTACGAGCAGTACTTC
TRBJ1-1,-,TRBV7-2,-,CASSLIYGGKTEAFF,TGTGCCAGCAGCTTAATATACGGGGGAAAAACTGAAGCTTTCTTT
TRBJ2-1,few,TRBV10-1,-,CASSAGWGEQFF,TGCGCCAGCAGTGCGGGATGGGGTGAGCAGTTCTTC
TRBJ1-3,-,TRBV7-9,-,CASSHDLDGNTIYF,TGTGCCAGCAGCCACGATCTGGACGGAAACACCATATATTTT
TRBJ2-3,once,TRBV11-2,-,CASSLGADRTDTQYF,TGTGCCAGCAGCTTAGGGGCAGACCGCACAGATACGCAGTATTTT
TRBJ2-7,few,TRBV5-3,-,CARSLIQRPSYEQYF,TGTGCCAGAAGCTTGATTCAGCGGCCCTCCTACGAGCAGTACTTC
TRBJ2-1,-,TRBV6-5,TRBD1,CASIPPGGSYNEQFF,TGTGCCAGCATTCCCCCAGGGGGCTCCTACAATGAGCAGTTCTTC
TRBJ2-1,-,TRBV9,-,CASSVAGASYNEQFF,TGTGCCAGCAGCGTGGCGGGGGCCTCCTACAATGAGCAGTTCTTC
TRBJ1-2,-,TRBV10-3,-,CAISDPPAGGRRYGYTF,TGTGCCATCAGTGATCCCCCGGCGGGGGGGAGGAGGTATGGCTACACCTTC
TRBJ2-1,-,TRBV27,TRBD2,CASSLGRAGGRFF,TGTGCCAGCAGTTTAGGGCGAGCGGGGGGCCGGTTCTTC
TRBJ1-2,-,TRBV13,TRBD1,CASSVGQASLGYTF,TGTGCCAGCAGCGTGGGACAGGCCTCCTTGGGCTACACCTTC
TRBJ2-3,-,TRBV10-3,TRBD2,CAISVLLRGGSTDTQYF,TGTGCCATCAGTGTTCTTCTCCGCGGGGGGTCCACAGATACGCAGTATTTT
TRBJ2-7,-,TRBV5-4,TRBD1,CASRGTADTYEQYF,TGTGCCAGCAGAGGGACAGCCGATACCTACGAGCAGTACTTC
TRBJ1-1,once,TRBV7-9,-,CASSLSGEANTEAFF,TGTGCCAGCAGCTTATCGGGCGAGGCTAACACTGAAGCTTTCTTT
TRBJ2-7,-,TRBV5-8,-,CASSFRQYVSEQYF,TGTGCCAGCAGCTTCCGACAGTATGTTTCTGAGCAGTACTTC
TRBJ2-7,-,TRBV4-1,TRBD2,CASSPPGLAPNEQYF,TGCGCCAGCAGCCCCCCGGGACTAGCTCCCAACGAGCAGTACTTC
TRBJ2-2,-,TRBV5-1,-,CASSFLRAPNTGELFF,TGCGCCAGCAGCTTTTTACGGGCCCCGAACACCGGGGAGCTGTTTTTT
TRBJ1-1,-,TRBV5-1,-,CASSPQGDTEAFF,TGCGCCAGCAGCCCTCAGGGAGACACTGAAGCTTTCTTT
TRBJ2-5,-,TRBV28,-,CASSLYKGALTQYF,TGTGCCAGCAGTTTGTACAAAGGGGCGCTGACCCAGTACTTC
TRBJ2-1,-,TRBV7-2,TRBD1,CASSLVMGTGEQFF,TGTGCCAGCAGCTTAGTGATGGGGACAGGCGAGCAGTTCTTC
TRBJ2-7,-,TRBV14,-,CASSQEAAYEQYF,TGTGCCAGCAGCCAAGAGGCAGCCTACGAGCAGTACTTC
TRBJ2-2,-,TRBV6-1,TRBD1,CANTTGYGAGELFF,TGTGCCAACACGACAGGGTATGGAGCCGGGGAGCTGTTTTTT
TRBJ2-7,-,TRBV6-6,TRBD1,CASSIPNRGEQYF,TGTGCCAGCAGTATTCCAAACAGGGGCGAGCAGTACTTC